The 10 T cell receptor beta chains listed next were all sequenced from one sample in a study of blood T cell repertoires in COVID-19. Data came from immunoSEQ multiplex PCR; TCRdb stores just in-frame clones and leaves some out. The top ten clones hold around 6.5% of a sample with roughly 220,000 clones, 84% of them seen once. Sequenced input: PBMCs or T cells enriched from blood (not recorded which). Receptors originate from a woman in her thirties or forties who had recovered from COVID-19.

The V gene is TRBV7-9, the J gene TRBJ2-7; D remains unclear. This CDR3 is 18 amino acids long. Germline assignment: CDR1 SEHNR and CDR2 FQNEAQ (reference sequence). Trimming cost V 0 bases and J 5 bases, with 23 bases left between them. The CDR3 DNA reads TGTGCCAGCAGCTTAGCGCCGGTCCTAGACCCTGCCAAAAACGAGCAGTACTTC. Translated: CASSLAPVLDPAKNEQYF.

This chain connects TRBV4-1 to TRBJ2-2; 9 positions match TRBD2. The CDR3 consists of 17 residues. The J segment lost 4 bases and the V segment lost 2 bases, leaving 8 bases of the junction unmatched. Germline V CDR1 and CDR2: MGHRA, YSYEKL. The CDR3 protein is CASSQPAGGPGTGELFF. The CDR3 nucleotides are TGCGCCAGCAGCCAACCTGCGGGAGGGCCGGGCACCGGGGAGCTGTTTTTT.

The chain carries TRBV3-1 (or the pseudogene TRBV3-2) and TRBJ2-5; 9 nucleotides match TRBD2. This CDR3 is 15 amino acids long. Germline-derived CDR1 and CDR2 are LGHDT and YNNKEL (reference sequence). V trimming: 3 bases; J trimming: 7 bases; junction bases outside the gene matches: 9. The CDR3 nucleotides read TGTGCCAGCAGCCACCTAGCGGGGCGGTGGGGGACCCAGTACTTC. Translated: CASSHLAGRWGTQYF.

V usage is TRBV11-2 and J usage is TRBJ1-1, with 10 bases fitting TRBD1. Germline assignment: CDR1 SGHAT and CDR2 FQNNGV. This CDR3 has 13 amino acids. The V and J ends lost 0 bases and 10 bases, in that order; junction bases with no gene match: 2. CDR3 in amino acids: CASSLDWDRGAFF. CDR3 sequence (DNA): TGTGCCAGCAGCTTAGACTGGGACAGGGGAGCTTTCTTT.

The V call is TRBV5-1, the J call TRBJ2-1; D is possibly TRBD2 (5 bases). The CDR3 is made up of 16 amino acids. Germline loops: CDR1 SGHRS, CDR2 YFSETQ. The germline V and J ends were trimmed by 1 base and 10 bases, with 21 bases remaining between them. As DNA, the CDR3 is TGCGCCAGCAGCTTGCTATCGCGCGGTCGGGGAAGCGAGCAGTTCTTC. It translates to CASSLLSRGRGSEQFF. The variable domain in full, with the rest retrieved from reference TRBV5-1 and TRBJ2-1, is KAGVTQTPRYLIKTRGQQVTLSCSPISGHRSVSWYQQTPGQGLQFLFEYFSETQRNKGNFPGRFSGRQFSNSRSEMNVSTLELGDSALYLCASSLLSRGRGSEQFFGPGTRLTVL.

The sample holds one count of this clone. The genes are TRBV5-4 and TRBJ2-7; TRBD2 agrees at 10 bases. CDR1 and CDR2 from the germline V gene are SGHNT and YYREEE (reference sequence). The CDR3 consists of 14 residues. The V and J ends lost 4 bases and 2 bases, in that order; junction bases with no gene match: 3. CDR3 in amino acids: CASSHSGRAYEQYF. DNA of the CDR3: TGTGCCAGCAGCCACAGCGGGAGGGCCTACGAGCAGTACTTC.

This sequence joins TRBV18 and TRBJ2-7, with TRBD1 as a possible D gene (6 bases). The CDR3 length is 13 residues. The germline CDR1 and CDR2 sequences are KGHSH and LQKENI. V shed 2 bases and J shed 6 bases, with 11 bases lying between them. The CDR3 protein is CASSPRQDSEQYF. The DNA of the CDR3 is TGTGCCAGCTCACCAAGACAGGACTCCGAGCAGTACTTC.

The V and J genes are TRBV25-1 and TRBJ1-3; maybe TRBD1 (6 bases). In germline, CDR1 is MGHDK, CDR2 SYGVNS. Trimming stripped 1 base from V and 0 bases from J, with 10 bases between. The CDR3 is made up of 16 amino acids. The CDR3 sequence is CASSEWGGDSGNTIYF. In DNA form, the CDR3 reads TGTGCCAGCAGTGAATGGGGGGGCGACTCTGGAAACACCATATATTTT.

This clone was observed a single time. The chain carries TRBV25-1 and TRBJ1-1, with TRBD1 identical over 8 bases. Losses at the gene ends were 2 bases for V and 5 bases for J; bases not matched to a gene: 1. The CDR3 runs to 13 residues. Germline CDR1 is MGHDK and CDR2 is SYGVNS. The CDR3 loop is CASSETGGTEAFF. Written as DNA, the CDR3 is TGTGCCAGCAGTGAAACAGGGGGAACTGAAGCTTTCTTT.

The CDR3 DNA reads TGTGCCACCAGTGACCCCAGGGGAGACTATGGCTACACCTTC. Protein sequence: CATSDPRGDYGYTF. The J gene is TRBJ1-2, the V gene TRBV24-1; D might be TRBD1 (6 bases). Trimming removed 4 bases at V and 3 bases at J, with 11 bases between. CDR3 length equals 14 residues. The germline V gene has CDR1 KGHDR and CDR2 SFDVKD.